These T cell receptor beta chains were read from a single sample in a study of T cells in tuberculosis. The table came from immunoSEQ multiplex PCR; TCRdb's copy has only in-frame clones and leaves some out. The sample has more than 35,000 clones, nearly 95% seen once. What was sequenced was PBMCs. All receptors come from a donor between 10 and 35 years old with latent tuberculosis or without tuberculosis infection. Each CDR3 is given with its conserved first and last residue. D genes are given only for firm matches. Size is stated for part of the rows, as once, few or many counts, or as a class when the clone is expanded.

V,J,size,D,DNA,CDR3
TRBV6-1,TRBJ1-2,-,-,TGTGCCAGCAGTCCGCGGAGCCCATATGGCTACACCTTC,CASSPRSPYGYTF
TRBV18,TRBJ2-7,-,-,TGTGCCAGCTCACCATCAGACAATGTACGAATCTTCTCCTACGAGCAGTACTTC,CASSPSDNVRIFSYEQYF
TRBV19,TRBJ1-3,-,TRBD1,TGTGCCAGTAGTATTAGGGCAGGACAGGGTTCAAGTAGAGGCTACGGAAACACCATATATTTT,CASSIRAGQGSSRGYGNTIYF
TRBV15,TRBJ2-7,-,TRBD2,TGTGCCACCAGCAGAGAACTAGCGGGAGTGTTTGAGCAGTACTTC,CATSRELAGVFEQYF
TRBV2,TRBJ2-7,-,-,TGTGCCAGCAGGAGAAGGACAACCTACTTCGTCTCCGACGAGCAGTACTTC,CASRRRTTYFVSDEQYF
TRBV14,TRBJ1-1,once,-,TGTGCCAGCAGCCCGGCGGGGGGCACTGAAGCTTTCTTT,CASSPAGGTEAFF
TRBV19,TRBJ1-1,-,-,TGTGCCAGTAGTATAGGTTTTGGGCTAGGGGTACACTACACTGAAGCTTTCTTT,CASSIGFGLGVHYTEAFF
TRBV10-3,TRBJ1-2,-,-,TGTGCCATCAGTGAGTCTCTGAGTGATCCCTCCTATGGCTACACCTTC,CAISESLSDPSYGYTF
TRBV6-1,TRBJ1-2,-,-,TGTGCCACCTATAGGGGATGGGGCTACACCTTC,CATYRGWGYTF
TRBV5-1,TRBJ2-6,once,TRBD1,TGCGCCAGCAGCTTGGTTCTTGGGAACCTCAGGGGGACCTTGAGCTCTGGGGCCAACGTCCTGACTTTC,CASSLVLGNLRGTLSSGANVLTF
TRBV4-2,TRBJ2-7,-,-,TGTGCCAGCAGCCAAGACCACCGCGGCGGATTCTCCTCCTACGAGCAGTACTTC,CASSQDHRGGFSSYEQYF
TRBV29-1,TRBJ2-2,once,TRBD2,TGCAGCGCCGGAGCGGGAGTGGGGAACACCGGGGAGCTGTTTTTT,CSAGAGVGNTGELFF